This TCR beta chain was profiled in a study of OX40 agonist ivuxolimab in advanced cancers. Study overall: Two cutaneous melanoma patients and one hepatocellular carcinoma patient, three in all, had partial responses. General study points: Some of the lowest clonal expansion was seen in partial responders at 0.1-3.0 mg/kg.

Repertoires were generated with immunoSEQ multiplex PCR, while TCRdb's copy carries only in-frame clones and drops some. The table records roughly 90,000 clones, approximately 91% of them present only once. Blood got drawn at baseline, again on cycle 4 day 1, and then on cycle 7 day 1. As to this clone: Its antigen is not known.

The CDR3 spans 15 residues. V was pared by 4 bases and J by 6 bases, with 17 bases between. The V gene's germline CDR1 is SGHTA and CDR2 FQGNSA. The origin of this receptor is an adult with an advanced solid tumor such as melanoma, head and neck, liver or kidney cancer. Sequenced material: CD4+ or CD8+ T cells sorted from blood, taken in a trial of the OX40 agonist ivuxolimab. This sequence joins TRBV7-2 and TRBJ2-3; D perhaps matches TRBD2 (5 bases). The CDR3 spells CASSSDSTGSDTQYF. CDR3 DNA: TGTGCCAGCAGCTCGGACTCTACCGGGTCGGATACGCAGTATTTT.